The T cell receptor (beta chain) described here comes from a study of blood T cell repertoires in COVID-19. The CDR3 totals 14 residues. Trimming cost V 0 bases and J 5 bases, with 11 bases left between them. The germline V gene encodes CDR1 SGHRS and CDR2 YFSETQ. This clone was seen once. TCRdb's table, derived via immunoSEQ multiplex PCR, lists solely in-frame clones and lacks some. The sample includes 87,000 or so clones, around nine tenths of them seen just once. The receptor comes from a man at least 80 years old with acute or convalescent COVID-19. The specimen was peripheral blood. The chain has TRBV5-1 and TRBJ1-2, with a tentative D call TRBD1 (6 bases). CDR3 nucleotides: TGCGCCAGCAGCTTGGATGGACAGCCATATGGCTACACCTTC. Protein product: CASSLDGQPYGYTF.